This T cell receptor beta chain was obtained from a study of T cell changes during pregnancy in multiple sclerosis. Sequencing was performed with immunoSEQ multiplex PCR; in TCRdb, only in-frame clones are kept and a portion is missing. The data contain about 75,000 clones, approximately 95% of them singletons. V was trimmed by 2 bases and J by 4 bases, leaving 12 bases between them. This CDR3 region has 15 residues. Germline CDR1 SGHNT, CDR2 YENEEA. Sample: CD4+ T cells from peripheral blood mononuclear cells, taken after pregnancy. This TCR was sampled from a female donor with multiple sclerosis, enrolled in a pregnancy study. The rearrangement joins TRBV11-3 to TRBJ2-1; a possible D gene is TRBD2 (6 bases). The CDR3 region has the DNA TGTGCCAGCAGCTTATCCCGGGAGAAGTACAATGAGCAGTTCTTC. This translates into CASSLSREKYNEQFF.